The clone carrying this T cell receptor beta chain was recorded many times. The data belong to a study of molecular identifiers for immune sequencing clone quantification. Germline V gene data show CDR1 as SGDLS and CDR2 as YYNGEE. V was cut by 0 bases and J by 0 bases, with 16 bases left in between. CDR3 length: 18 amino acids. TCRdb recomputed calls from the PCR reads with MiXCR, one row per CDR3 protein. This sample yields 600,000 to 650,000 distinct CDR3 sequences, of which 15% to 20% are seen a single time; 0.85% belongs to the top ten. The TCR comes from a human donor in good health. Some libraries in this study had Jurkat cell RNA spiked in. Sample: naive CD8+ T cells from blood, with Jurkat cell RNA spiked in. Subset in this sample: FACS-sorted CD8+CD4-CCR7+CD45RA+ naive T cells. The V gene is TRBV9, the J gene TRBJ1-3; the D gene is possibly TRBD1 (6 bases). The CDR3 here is CASSVGSGQRDSGNTIYF. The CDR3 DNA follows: TGTGCCAGCAGCGTAGGATCTGGACAGCGAGACTCTGGAAACACCATATATTTT.